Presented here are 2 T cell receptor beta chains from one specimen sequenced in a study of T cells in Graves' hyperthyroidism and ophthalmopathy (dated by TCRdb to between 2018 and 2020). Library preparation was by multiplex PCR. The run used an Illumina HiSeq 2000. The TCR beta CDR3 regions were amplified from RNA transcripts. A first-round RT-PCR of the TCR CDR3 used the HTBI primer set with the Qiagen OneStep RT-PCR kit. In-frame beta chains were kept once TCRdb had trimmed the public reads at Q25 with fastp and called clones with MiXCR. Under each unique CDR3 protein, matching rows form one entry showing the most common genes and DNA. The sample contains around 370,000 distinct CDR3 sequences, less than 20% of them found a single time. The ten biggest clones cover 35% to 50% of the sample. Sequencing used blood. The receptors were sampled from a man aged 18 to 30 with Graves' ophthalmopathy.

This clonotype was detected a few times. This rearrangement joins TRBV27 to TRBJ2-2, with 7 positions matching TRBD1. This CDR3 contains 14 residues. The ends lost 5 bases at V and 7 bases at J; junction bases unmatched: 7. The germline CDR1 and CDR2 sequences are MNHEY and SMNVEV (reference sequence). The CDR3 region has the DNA TGTGCCAGCAGTACATACAGGGGCGGCGGGGAGCTGTTTTTT. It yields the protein CASSTYRGGGELFF.

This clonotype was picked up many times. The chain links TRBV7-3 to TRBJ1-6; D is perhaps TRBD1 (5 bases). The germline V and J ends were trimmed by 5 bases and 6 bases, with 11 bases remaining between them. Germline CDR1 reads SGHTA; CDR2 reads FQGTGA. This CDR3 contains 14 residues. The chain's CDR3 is CASSRGDPNSPLHF. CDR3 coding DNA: TGTGCCAGCAGCAGAGGGGATCCTAATTCACCCCTCCACTTT.